The 17 T cell receptor beta chains below come from one sample, sequenced in a study of cytomegalovirus exposure and HLA in healthy donors. The PCR used 60 Vbeta and 13 Jbeta primers. The repertoire was sequenced with immunoSEQ multiplex PCR; TCRdb's copy has only in-frame clones and lacks some. In the table there are about 160,000 clones, 82% of which are singletons. The sequenced material came from PBMCs. Source of these receptors: a male donor in good health and CMV-seropositive.

The chain uses TRBV7-9 and TRBJ2-7; the D is unclear. CDR1 is SEHNR and CDR2 is FQNEAQ in the germline V gene (reference sequence). Trimming removed 6 bases from V and 3 bases from J, with 12 bases in between. The CDR3 contains 13 residues. CDR3 nucleotides: TGTGCCAGCAGTGAGCCCCGCATCTACGAGCAGTACTTC. Protein sequence: CASSEPRIYEQYF.

This clone has a single count. The chain employs TRBV18 and TRBJ2-1; 7 positions agree with TRBD2. This CDR3 is 15 amino acids long. Germline V gene sequence: CDR1 KGHSH, CDR2 LQKENI. After removal of 2 bases from V and 5 bases from J, the junction contained 6 bases not matched to a gene. In DNA form, the CDR3 reads TGTGCCAGCTCACCAATTCCTAGCGGCGACAATGAGCAGTTCTTC. Protein product: CASSPIPSGDNEQFF.

The rearrangement uses TRBV27 and TRBJ1-2, with 10 bases identical to TRBD1. Germline lookup yields CDR1 MNHEY and CDR2 SMNVEV (reference sequence). This CDR3 contains 17 residues. V dropped 4 bases and J dropped 0; count of bases not matched to a gene: 8. CDR3 protein: CASSWGQGRSANYGYTF. The CDR3 coding sequence is TGTGCCAGCAGTTGGGGACAGGGGCGCTCGGCTAACTATGGCTACACCTTC.

The CDR3 DNA is TGTGCCAGCAGCTTAGTTGCGGGAGGTGTCAATGAGCAGTTCTTC. Its protein product is CASSLVAGGVNEQFF. The rearrangement uses TRBV13 and TRBJ2-1; the match to TRBD2 covers 8 bases. V dropped 1 base and J dropped 6; count of bases not matched to a gene: 5. The germline gives CDR1 PRHDT, CDR2 FYEKMQ (reference sequence). The CDR3 is 15 amino acids.

In DNA, the CDR3 is TGTGCCAGCAGCTCCACAGCGGGAGGGCCTAGGGATGAGCAGTTCTTC. Translation: CASSSTAGGPRDEQFF. The chain combines TRBV7-9 with TRBJ2-1; 10 bases agree with TRBD2. V shed 4 bases and J 8 bases; nucleotides not matched to a gene: 11. CDR1 is SEHNR and CDR2 is FQNEAQ in the germline V gene (reference sequence). This CDR3 comprises 16 residues. The full variable domain, with the rest looked up from reference TRBV7-9 and TRBJ2-1, is DTGVSQNPRHKITKRGQNVTFRCDPISEHNRLYWYRQTLGQGPEFLTYFQNEAQLEKSRLLSDRFSAERPKGSFSTLEIQRTEQGDSAMYLCASSSTAGGPRDEQFFGPGTRLTVL.

The chain combines TRBV30 with TRBJ2-7, with TRBD1 matching 9 bases. The CDR3 is made up of 13 amino acids. V lost 4 bases and J lost 5; bases outside the gene matches: 6. Per the germline V gene, CDR1 is GTSNPN and CDR2 is SVGIG (reference sequence). CDR3: CAWMGQGYNEQYF. The CDR3 DNA sequence: TGTGCCTGGATGGGACAGGGTTATAACGAGCAGTACTTC.

V gene TRBV10-3 combines with J gene TRBJ2-5; 13 bases agree with TRBD2. Unmatched junction bases numbered 9, after V lost 3 bases and J lost 11 bases. Germline V gene sequence: CDR1 ENHRY, CDR2 SYGVKD. This CDR3 comprises 15 residues. The CDR3 DNA is TGTGCCATCAGTGACCCGGGACTAGCGGGGATTGAGCAGTACTTC. The encoded protein is CAISDPGLAGIEQYF.

This clone showed up just a few times. The J gene is TRBJ1-3, the V gene TRBV5-8; D is perhaps TRBD1 (5 bases). Germline lookup yields CDR1 SGHTS and CDR2 YDEGEE. The CDR3 is 14 amino acids. V was clipped by 4 bases and J by 4 bases, with 12 bases between them. This CDR3 is CASSRGTWGNTIYF. The CDR3 DNA sequence: TGTGCCAGCAGCCGGGGGACGTGGGGAAACACCATATATTTT.

This chain joins TRBV27 and TRBJ2-3, with 10 bases that match TRBD2. Germline V gene lookup returns CDR1 MNHEY and CDR2 SMNVEV (reference sequence). The CDR3 has 15 residues. J lost 6 bases, V lost 10 bases, and 13 bases had no gene match. The CDR3 nucleotides are TGTGCCACCGCCGCTAGCGGGGGCCGACGGGATACGCAGTATTTT. Its translation: CATAASGGRRDTQYF.

CDR3 in amino acids: CASSLSPYYGYTF. The CDR3 DNA sequence: TGTGCCAGCAGCTTGTCTCCCTACTATGGCTACACCTTC. The genes are TRBV5-8 and TRBJ1-2, with D unclear. Germline loops: CDR1 SGHTS, CDR2 YDEGEE. With 1 base removed from V and 3 bases from J, the gap between germline ends came to 7 bases. This CDR3 is 13 amino acids long. Full variable domain (missing parts from reference TRBV5-8 and TRBJ1-2): EAGVTQSPTHLIKTRGQQATLRCSPISGHTSVYWYQQALGLGLQFLLWYDEGEERNRGNFPPRFSGRQFPNYSSELNVNALELEDSALYLCASSLSPYYGYTFGSGTRLTVV.

The V and J genes are TRBV10-3 and TRBJ2-5, with 8 positions matching TRBD2. The V gene's germline CDR1 is ENHRY and CDR2 SYGVKD. This CDR3 region has 16 residues. Trimming removed 4 bases from V and 3 bases from J; junction bases left unmatched: 10. DNA of the CDR3: TGTGCCATCAGTGCGGCCAGCGGGAGAGGGGAAGAGACCCAGTACTTC. Protein sequence: CAISAASGRGEETQYF.

The chain employs TRBV18 and TRBJ2-7; D is possibly TRBD2 (5 bases). Looked up from germline, CDR1 is KGHSH and CDR2 is LQKENI. This CDR3 is built from 16 residues. Deletions cut 4 bases from V and 2 bases from J, with 18 bases between. CDR3 coding DNA: TGTGCCAGCTCACAGAGGACTTCCATTTCTCCCTACGAGCAGTACTTC. Its protein product is CASSQRTSISPYEQYF.

The chain couples TRBV29-1 to TRBJ1-2; 9 nucleotides match TRBD1. Trimming cost V 6 bases and J 2 bases; bases outside gene matches: 4. Per the germline V gene, CDR1 is SQVTM and CDR2 is ANQGSEA. The CDR3 sequence is 13 residues long. DNA for the CDR3: TGCAGCGTGGGACAGGGCGGGAACTATGGCTACACCTTC. Translating it yields CSVGQGGNYGYTF. Drawing the rest from reference TRBV29-1 and TRBJ1-2, the complete variable domain is SAVISQKPSRDICQRGTSLTIQCQVDSQVTMMFWYRQQPGQSLTLIATANQGSEATYESGFVIDKFPISRPNLTFSTLTVSNMSPEDSSIYLCSVGQGGNYGYTFGSGTRLTVV.

This clone was counted once. V is TRBV6-5 and J is TRBJ1-1, with TRBD1 identical over 7 bases. Germline V CDR1 and CDR2: MNHEY, SVGAGI. This CDR3 comprises 15 residues. Trimming removed 6 bases from V and 7 bases from J; junction bases left unmatched: 14. Here the CDR3 DNA reads TGTGCCAGCAGGGACCGGGACAGCCCAGTCAATGAAGCTTTCTTT. Translation gives CASRDRDSPVNEAFF.

This sequence joins TRBV18 and TRBJ1-2; a possible D gene is TRBD1 (5 bases). The V gene lost 3 bases and the J gene lost 8 bases, with 13 bases spanning the gap. This CDR3 has 13 residues. Germline values: CDR1 KGHSH, CDR2 LQKENI. In DNA form, the CDR3 reads TGTGCCAGCTCACCCGTTACCAGGGAAGGCTACACCTTC. Amino acid sequence: CASSPVTREGYTF.

This chain connects TRBV7-2 to TRBJ1-5, with 9 positions matching TRBD1. The length of the CDR3 is 16 residues. CDR1 and CDR2 (germline): SGHTA, FQGNSA. V gave up 0 bases and J gave up 5 bases; unmatched junction bases: 5. The CDR3: CASSLASGQGYQPQHF. DNA of the CDR3: TGTGCCAGCAGCTTAGCATCGGGACAGGGATATCAGCCCCAGCATTTT.

J is TRBJ1-1 and V is TRBV9, with 7 nucleotides matching TRBD1. V gave up 0 bases and J gave up 4 bases; unmatched junction bases: 15. This CDR3 comprises 18 residues. Germline V gene sequence: CDR1 SGDLS, CDR2 YYNGEE. The CDR3 loop is CASSVGAGGSAGITEAFF. CDR3 sequence (DNA): TGTGCCAGCAGCGTAGGGGCAGGGGGATCGGCTGGTATCACTGAAGCTTTCTTT.